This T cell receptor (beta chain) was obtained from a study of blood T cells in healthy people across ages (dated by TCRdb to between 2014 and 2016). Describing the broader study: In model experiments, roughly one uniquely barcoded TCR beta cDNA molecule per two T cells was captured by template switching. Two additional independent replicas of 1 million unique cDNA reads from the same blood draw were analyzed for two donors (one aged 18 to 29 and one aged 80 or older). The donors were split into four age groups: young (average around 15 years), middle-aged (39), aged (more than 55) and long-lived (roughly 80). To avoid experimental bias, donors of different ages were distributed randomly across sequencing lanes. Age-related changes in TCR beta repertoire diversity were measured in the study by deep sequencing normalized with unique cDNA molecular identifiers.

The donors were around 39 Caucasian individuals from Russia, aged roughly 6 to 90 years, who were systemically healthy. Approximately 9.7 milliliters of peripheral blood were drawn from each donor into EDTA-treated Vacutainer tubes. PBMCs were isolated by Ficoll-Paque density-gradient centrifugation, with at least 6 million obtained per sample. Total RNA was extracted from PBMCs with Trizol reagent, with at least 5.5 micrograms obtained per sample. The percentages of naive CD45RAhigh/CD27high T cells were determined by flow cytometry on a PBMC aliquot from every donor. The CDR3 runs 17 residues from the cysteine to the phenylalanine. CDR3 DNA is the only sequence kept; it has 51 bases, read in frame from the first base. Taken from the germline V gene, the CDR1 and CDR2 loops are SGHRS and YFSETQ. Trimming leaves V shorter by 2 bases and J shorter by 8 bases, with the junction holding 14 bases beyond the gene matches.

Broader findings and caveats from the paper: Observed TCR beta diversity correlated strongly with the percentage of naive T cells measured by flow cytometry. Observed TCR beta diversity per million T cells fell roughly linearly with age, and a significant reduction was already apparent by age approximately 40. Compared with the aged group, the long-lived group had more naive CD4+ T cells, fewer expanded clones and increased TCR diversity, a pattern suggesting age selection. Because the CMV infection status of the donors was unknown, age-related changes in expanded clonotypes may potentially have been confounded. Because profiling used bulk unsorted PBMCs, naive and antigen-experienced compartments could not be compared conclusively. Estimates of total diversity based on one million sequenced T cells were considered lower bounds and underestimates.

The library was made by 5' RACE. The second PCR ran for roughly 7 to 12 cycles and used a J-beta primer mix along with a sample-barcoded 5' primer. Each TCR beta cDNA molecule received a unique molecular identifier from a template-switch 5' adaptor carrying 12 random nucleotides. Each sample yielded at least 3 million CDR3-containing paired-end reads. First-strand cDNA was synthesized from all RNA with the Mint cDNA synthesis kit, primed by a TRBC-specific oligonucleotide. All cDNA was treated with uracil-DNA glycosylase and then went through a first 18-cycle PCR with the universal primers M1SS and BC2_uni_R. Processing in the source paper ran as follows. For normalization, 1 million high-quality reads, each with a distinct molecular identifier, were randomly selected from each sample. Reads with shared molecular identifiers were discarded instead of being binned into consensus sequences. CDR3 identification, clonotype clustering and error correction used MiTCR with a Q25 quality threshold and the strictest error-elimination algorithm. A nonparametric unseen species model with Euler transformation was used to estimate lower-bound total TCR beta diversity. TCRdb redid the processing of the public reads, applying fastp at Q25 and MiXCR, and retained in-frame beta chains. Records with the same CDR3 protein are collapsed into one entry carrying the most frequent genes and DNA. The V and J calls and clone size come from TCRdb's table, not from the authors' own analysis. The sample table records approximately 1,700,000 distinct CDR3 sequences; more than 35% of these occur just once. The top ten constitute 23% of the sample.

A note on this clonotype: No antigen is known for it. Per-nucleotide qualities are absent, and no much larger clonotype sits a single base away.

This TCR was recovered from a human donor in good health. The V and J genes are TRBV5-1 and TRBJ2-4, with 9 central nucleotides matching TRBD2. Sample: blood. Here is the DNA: TGCGCCAGCAGCTTTAGAGCGGGGGGCCAGGGTAATGACATTCAGTACTTC. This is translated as CASSFRAGGQGNDIQYF. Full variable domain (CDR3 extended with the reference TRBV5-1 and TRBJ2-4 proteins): KAGVTQTPRYLIKTRGQQVTLSCSPISGHRSVSWYQQTPGQGLQFLFEYFSETQRNKGNFPGRFSGRQFSNSRSEMNVSTLELGDSALYLCASSFRAGGQGNDIQYFGAGTRLSVL.